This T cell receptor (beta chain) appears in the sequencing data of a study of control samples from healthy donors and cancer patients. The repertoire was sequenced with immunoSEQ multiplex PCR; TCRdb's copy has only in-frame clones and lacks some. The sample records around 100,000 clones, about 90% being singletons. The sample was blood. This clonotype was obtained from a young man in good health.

The CDR3 loop reads CASSTVTGSTGELFF. Here the CDR3 DNA reads TGTGCCAGCAGCACCGTGACAGGGAGCACCGGGGAGCTGTTTTTT. V is TRBV7-9 and J is TRBJ2-2, with 7 positions matching TRBD1. The ends lost 5 bases at V and 4 bases at J; junction bases unmatched: 7. Per germline, CDR1 SEHNR and CDR2 FQNEAQ (reference sequence). This CDR3 is 15 amino acids long. The complete variable domain, with remaining parts taken from reference TRBV7-9 and TRBJ2-2, reads DTGVSQNPRHKITKRGQNVTFRCDPISEHNRLYWYRQTLGQGPEFLTYFQNEAQLEKSRLLSDRFSAERPKGSFSTLEIQRTEQGDSAMYLCASSTVTGSTGELFFGEGSRLTVL.